This T cell receptor (beta chain) is from a study of CD4 T cells in relation to SARS-CoV-2 and coronaviruses. Before the COVID-19 pandemic, during about 2010-2019, CD4+ T cells were taken from unexposed donors. Isolation of CD4+ T cells took place after 10 days in culture. CDR3 length equals 13 residues. V shed 7 bases, J shed 6 bases, and the junction held 10 bases outside the gene matches. CDR1 and CDR2 (germline): SQVTM, ANQGSEA. Comment on this clone: Antigen: not known.

Generated by immunoSEQ multiplex PCR, the TCRdb table keeps only in-frame clones and is missing some. Of about 29,000 clones listed, 72% are singletons. The V call is TRBV29-1, the J call TRBJ2-3; TRBD1 matches at 7 bases. Sequenced material: CD4+ T cells from PBMCs, cultured in vitro. The clonotype was recovered from a human donor in good health. This CDR3 is CSAPGQSSDTQYF. CDR3 DNA sequence: TGCAGCGCTCCGGGACAGTCTAGTGATACGCAGTATTTT.